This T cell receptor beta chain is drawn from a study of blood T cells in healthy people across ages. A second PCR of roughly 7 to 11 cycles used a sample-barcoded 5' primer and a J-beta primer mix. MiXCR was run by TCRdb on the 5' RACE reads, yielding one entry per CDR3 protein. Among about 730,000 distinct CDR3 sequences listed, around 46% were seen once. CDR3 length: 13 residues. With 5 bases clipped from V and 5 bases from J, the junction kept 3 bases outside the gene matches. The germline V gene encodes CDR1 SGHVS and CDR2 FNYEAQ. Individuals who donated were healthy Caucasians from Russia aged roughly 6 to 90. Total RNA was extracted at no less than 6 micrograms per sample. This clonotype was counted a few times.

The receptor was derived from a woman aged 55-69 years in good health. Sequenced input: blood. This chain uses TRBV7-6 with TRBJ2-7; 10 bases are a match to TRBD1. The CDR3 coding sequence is TGTGCCAGCAGCACTGGACAGGGGGACGAGCAGTACTTC. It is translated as CASSTGQGDEQYF.